This TCR beta chain appears in the sequencing data of a study of T cell responses to AZD1222 COVID-19 vaccine. The study, taken as a whole, reports: The reported proportion of spike-specific TCRs targeting unmutated variant regions was nearly half.

The germline V gene has CDR1 WNHNN and CDR2 SYGVQD (reference sequence). V lost 4 bases, J lost 3 bases, and 11 bases lay in between. CDR3 length: 14 amino acids. Produced via immunoSEQ multiplex PCR; TCRdb's table is partial and in-frame only. The sample records 180,000 or so clones, about 93% being singletons. Comment on this clone: Its specificity is not known.

The sequences come from peripheral blood, collected 28 days after the second AZD1222 dose. The source of this sequence is an adult who received the AZD1222 COVID-19 vaccine. This chain links TRBV10-1 with TRBJ2-3; possibly TRBD1 for D (5 bases). The CDR3 loop is CASSVGAGTDTQYF. CDR3 sequence (DNA): TGCGCCAGCAGTGTTGGGGCTGGGACAGATACGCAGTATTTT.